This T cell receptor beta chain was captured in a study of blood T cell repertoires in COVID-19. The CDR3 contains 15 residues. The method was immunoSEQ multiplex PCR; TCRdb's version includes in-frame clones alone and lacks a portion of them. The data contain hundreds of thousands of clones, roughly 89% of them seen just once; the ten biggest clones take up over 0.7%. The chain uses TRBV21-1 and TRBJ2-1; the table gives TRBD1 as D, unverified against the DNA. TRBV21-1 is a recognized pseudogene. Material for sequencing was peripheral blood. The TCR originated in a man younger than 35 with COVID-19, enrolled during active disease. The DNA for the CDR3 is TGTGCCAGCAACAAAGGGACAGGGAAGGGGAGTGAGCAGTTCTTC. Translated: CASNKGTGKGSEQFF.